The T cell receptor beta chain described here comes from a study of CD8 T cells in Susac syndrome. General study results and limits: The study recognized that its TCR sequencing and HLA analysis covered a relatively small number of individuals.

The TEMRA cells underwent FACS enrichment, while the CD8+ and CD4+ T cells underwent negative isolation. The ends were cut back, 4 bases at V and 6 bases at J, with 14 bases in the middle. This CDR3 has 13 amino acids. Germline CDR1 SQVTM, CDR2 ANQGSEA. A note on this clonotype: Its matching antigen is unknown.

Random hexamers were used to reverse transcribe 0.5 to 1 ug of RNA. TCRdb re-derived calls from the immunoSEQ multiplex PCR reads in MiXCR, one entry per CDR3 protein. The table records under 200,000 distinct CDR3 sequences, roughly 94% of them present only once. This sequence originates from a human donor in good health. What was sequenced was CD4+ T cells from PBMCs. This chain uses TRBV29-1 with TRBJ2-3; D may be TRBD2 (6 bases). CDR3 bases: TGCAGCGTTGGGGCGGGGATCTCTGATACGCAGTATTTT. Translating gives CSVGAGISDTQYF.